This TCR beta chain emerged from a study of response to subunit inactivated influenza vaccine. Regarding the study as a whole: Each seasonal flu vaccination may recruit only limited new T cells, authors suggested.

TCRdb re-called the RT-PCR reads through MiXCR, storing one row per CDR3 protein. The data hold roughly 190,000 distinct CDR3 sequences, with approximately 15% observed a single time. This clonotype has more than one count but fewer than ten. Its antigen is not known. CDR3 length: 14 amino acids. V lost 5 bases and J lost 0, with 7 bases in between. The V gene's germline CDR1 is MNHEY and CDR2 SMNVEV (reference sequence). The clonotype was recovered from a man aged 50-59 years who received an inactivated influenza vaccine. Sample: CD8+ T cells sorted from PBMCs, taken 5 days after vaccination. This chain connects TRBV27 to TRBJ1-4; D call uncertain. The CDR3 here is CASSRSATNEKLFF. CDR3 in DNA: TGTGCCAGCAGTCGCTCCGCAACTAATGAAAAACTGTTTTTT.